One T cell receptor beta chain is described in this entry. Its matching antigen is unknown. Amplification used 60 Vbeta primers and 13 Jbeta primers. Measured with immunoSEQ multiplex PCR; TCRdb has only the in-frame clones, and not every one. Of about 180,000 clones listed, about 85% were seen once; the top ten hold 1%. Germline CDR1 and CDR2: DFQATT and SNEGSKA (reference sequence). The length of the CDR3 is 11 residues. This record belongs to a study of cytomegalovirus exposure and HLA in healthy donors. Study results and limitations: It is likely that the observed cluster of highly shared sequence variants was a sequencing artifact. As was reported, the HLA-A and HLA-B alleles of most subjects were accurately predicted from TCR beta sequences.

Sequenced: PBMCs. The sequence came from a boy aged 2 to 9 in good health and CMV-seronegative. The chain carries TRBV20-1 and TRBJ2-5; a possible D gene is TRBD2 (5 bases). CDR3 sequence reads: CRGRGQETQYF. Here the CDR3 DNA reads TGCAGAGGACGAGGGCAAGAGACCCAGTACTTC.